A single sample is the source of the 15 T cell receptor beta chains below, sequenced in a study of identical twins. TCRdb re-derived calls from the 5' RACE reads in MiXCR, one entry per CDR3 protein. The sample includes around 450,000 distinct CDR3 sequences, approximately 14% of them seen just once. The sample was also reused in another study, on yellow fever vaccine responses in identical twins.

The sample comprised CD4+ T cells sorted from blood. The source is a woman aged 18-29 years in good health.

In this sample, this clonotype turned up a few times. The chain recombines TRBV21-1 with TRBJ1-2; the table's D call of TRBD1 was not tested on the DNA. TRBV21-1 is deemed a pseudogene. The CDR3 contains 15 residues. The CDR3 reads CASSLGQRWNPPRTF. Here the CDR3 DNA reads TGTGCCAGCAGCCTCGGACAGAGGTGGAACCCGCCCCGCACCTTC.

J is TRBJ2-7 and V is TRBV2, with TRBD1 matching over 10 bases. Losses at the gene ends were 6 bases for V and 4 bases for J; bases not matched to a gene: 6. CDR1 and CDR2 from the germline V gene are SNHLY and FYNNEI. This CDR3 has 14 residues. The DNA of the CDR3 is TGTGCCAGCAGCAGGGGACAGGGGAGGTACGAGCAGTACTTC. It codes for CASSRGQGRYEQYF.

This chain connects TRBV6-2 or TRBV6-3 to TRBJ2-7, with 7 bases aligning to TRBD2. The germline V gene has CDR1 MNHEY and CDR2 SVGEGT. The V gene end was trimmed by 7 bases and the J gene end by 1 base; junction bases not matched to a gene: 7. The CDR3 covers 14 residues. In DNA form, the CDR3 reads TGTGCCAGCACCCCCTGGGGGGGGTCCTACGAGCAGTACTTC. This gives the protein CASTPWGGSYEQYF.

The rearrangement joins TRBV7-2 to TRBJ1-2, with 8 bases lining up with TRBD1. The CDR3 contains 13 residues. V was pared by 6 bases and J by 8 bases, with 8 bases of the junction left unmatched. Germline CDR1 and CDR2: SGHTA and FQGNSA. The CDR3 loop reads CASRETGVGGYTF. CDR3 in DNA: TGTGCCAGCAGGGAGACAGGGGTCGGGGGCTACACCTTC. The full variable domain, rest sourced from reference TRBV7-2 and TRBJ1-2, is GAGVSQSPSNKVTEKGKDVELRCDPISGHTALYWYRQSLGQGLEFLIYFQGNSAPDKSGLPSDRFSAERTGGSVSTLTIQRTQQEDSAVYLCASRETGVGGYTFGSGTRLTVV.

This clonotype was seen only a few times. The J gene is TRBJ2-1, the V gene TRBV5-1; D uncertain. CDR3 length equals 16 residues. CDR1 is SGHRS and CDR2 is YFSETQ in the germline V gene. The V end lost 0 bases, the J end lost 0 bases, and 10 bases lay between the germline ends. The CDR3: CASSLAASPSYNEQFF. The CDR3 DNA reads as TGCGCCAGCAGCTTGGCCGCTTCCCCCTCCTACAATGAGCAGTTCTTC.

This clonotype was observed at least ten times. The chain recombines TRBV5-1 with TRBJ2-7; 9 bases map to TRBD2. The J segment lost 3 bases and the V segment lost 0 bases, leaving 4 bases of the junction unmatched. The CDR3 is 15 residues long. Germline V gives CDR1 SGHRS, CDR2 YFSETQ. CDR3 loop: CASSLELAGFYEQYF. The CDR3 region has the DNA TGCGCCAGCAGCTTGGAACTAGCGGGCTTCTACGAGCAGTACTTC.

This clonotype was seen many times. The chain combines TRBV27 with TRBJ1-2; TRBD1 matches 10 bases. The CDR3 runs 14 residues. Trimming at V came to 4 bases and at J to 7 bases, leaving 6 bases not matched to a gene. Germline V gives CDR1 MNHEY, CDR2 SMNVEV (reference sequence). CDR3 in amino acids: CASSSRTGGGGYTF. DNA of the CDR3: TGTGCCAGCAGTTCTAGGACAGGGGGTGGTGGCTACACCTTC.

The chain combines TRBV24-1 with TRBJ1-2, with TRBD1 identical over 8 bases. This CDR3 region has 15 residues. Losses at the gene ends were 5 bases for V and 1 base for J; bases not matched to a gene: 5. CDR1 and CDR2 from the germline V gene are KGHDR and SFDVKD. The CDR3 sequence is CATSGGQGSNYGYTF. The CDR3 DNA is TGTGCCACCAGTGGCGGACAGGGAAGTAACTATGGCTACACCTTC.

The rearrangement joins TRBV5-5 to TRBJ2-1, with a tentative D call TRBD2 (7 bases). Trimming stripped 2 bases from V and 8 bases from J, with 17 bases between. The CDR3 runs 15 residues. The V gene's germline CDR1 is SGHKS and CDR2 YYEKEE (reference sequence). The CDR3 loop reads CASSFGGAGSDEQFF. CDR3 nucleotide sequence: TGTGCCAGCAGCTTTGGGGGGGCGGGGTCGGATGAGCAGTTCTTC.

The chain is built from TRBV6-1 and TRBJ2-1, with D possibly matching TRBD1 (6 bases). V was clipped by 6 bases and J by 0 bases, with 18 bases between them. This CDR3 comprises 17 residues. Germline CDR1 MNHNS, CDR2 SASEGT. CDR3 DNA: TGTGCCAGCAGACCCCGACAGGCCGGGCTCTCCTACAATGAGCAGTTCTTC. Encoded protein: CASRPRQAGLSYNEQFF.

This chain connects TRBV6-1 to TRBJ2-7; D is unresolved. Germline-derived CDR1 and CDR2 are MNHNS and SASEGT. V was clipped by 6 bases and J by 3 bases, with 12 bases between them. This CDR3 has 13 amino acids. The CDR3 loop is CASRRQGNYEQYF. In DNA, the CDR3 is TGTGCCAGCAGGAGACAAGGGAACTACGAGCAGTACTTC.

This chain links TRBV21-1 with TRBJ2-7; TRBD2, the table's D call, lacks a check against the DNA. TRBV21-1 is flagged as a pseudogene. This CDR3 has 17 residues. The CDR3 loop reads CASSFRTSGHISYEQYF. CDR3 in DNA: TGTGCCAGCAGCTTCCGGACTAGCGGGCATATCTCCTACGAGCAGTACTTC.

CDR3 protein: CASSPASGSIPGELFF. The CDR3 bases are TGCGCCAGCAGCCCAGCGAGCGGCTCTATCCCCGGGGAGCTGTTTTTT. The chain employs TRBV4-3 and TRBJ2-2; possible D gene TRBD2, 5 bases. The CDR3 extends over 16 amino acids. V was clipped by 4 bases and J by 6 bases, with 18 bases between them. The V gene's germline CDR1 is LGHNA and CDR2 YSLEER.

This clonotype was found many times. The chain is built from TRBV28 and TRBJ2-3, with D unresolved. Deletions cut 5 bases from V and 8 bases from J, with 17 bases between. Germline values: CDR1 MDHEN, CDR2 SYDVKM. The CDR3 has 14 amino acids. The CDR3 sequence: CASSTQEPPPTQYF. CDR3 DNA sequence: TGTGCCAGCAGTACCCAAGAACCCCCTCCTACGCAGTATTTT.

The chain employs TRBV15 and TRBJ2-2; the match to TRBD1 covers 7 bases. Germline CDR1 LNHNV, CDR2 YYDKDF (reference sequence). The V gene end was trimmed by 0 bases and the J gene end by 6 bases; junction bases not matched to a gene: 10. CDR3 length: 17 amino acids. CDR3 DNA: TGTGCCACCAGCAGAGACCCCCCGGGACAGCTGGCCGGGGAGCTGTTTTTT. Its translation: CATSRDPPGQLAGELFF.